This T cell receptor beta chain originates from a study of OX40 agonist ivuxolimab in advanced cancers. Broader study findings: At 0.1 to 3.0 mg/kg, clonal expansion of CD4+ and CD8+ blood T cells had occurred by week 6.

Libraries were prepared by immunoSEQ multiplex PCR; TCRdb keeps only in-frame clonotypes and omits some of them. The sample consists of tens of thousands of clones, around 84% of them appearing once. Between the trimmed V and J ends, which lost 3 bases and 4 bases, there was a span of 8 bases. The CDR3 has 12 amino acids. Germline assignment: CDR1 SGDLS and CDR2 YYNGEE. In regard to this clone: What it binds is unknown.

V is TRBV9 and J is TRBJ2-7, with D hard to call. The TCR originated in an adult with an advanced solid tumor such as melanoma, head and neck, liver or kidney cancer. The specimen comprised CD4+ or CD8+ T cells sorted from blood, sampled in a trial of the OX40 agonist ivuxolimab. This CDR3 reads CASSADGYEQYF. For the CDR3, the DNA is TGTGCCAGCAGCGCGGACGGGTACGAGCAGTACTTC.